The rows below give T cell receptor beta chains drawn from one sample of a study of cytomegalovirus exposure and HLA in healthy donors. This table comes from immunoSEQ multiplex PCR, and its TCRdb copy is limited to in-frame clones, with some not included. The repertoire holds 150,000 or so clones, with approximately 71% as singletons. The sample comprised PBMCs. These receptors came from a woman between 40 and 55 years old in good health and CMV-seropositive. CDR3s include the opening cysteine and the closing phenylalanine or tryptophan. D genes are given only for firm matches. The size entry is marked missing in some rows and otherwise reads once, few, many or a size class.

clone_size: .; d_call: .; j_call: TRBJ1-5; v_call: TRBV21-1; cdr3_nt: TGTGCCAGCAGCAAAGGAGGAGGGGACAGGGGGCGCGTAAATCAGCCCCAGCATTTT; cdr3_aa: CASSKGGGDRGRVNQPQHF
clone_size: .; d_call: TRBD1; j_call: TRBJ2-2; v_call: TRBV7-3; cdr3_nt: TGTGCCAGCAGCTTGGGACAGGGTGGCACCGGGGAGCCGTTTTTT; cdr3_aa: CASSLGQGGTGEPFF
clone_size: .; d_call: .; j_call: TRBJ2-7; v_call: TRBV19; cdr3_nt: TGTGCCAGTAGTAATTATGGGGGCCACGAGCAGTACTTC; cdr3_aa: CASSNYGGHEQYF
clone_size: .; d_call: TRBD2; j_call: TRBJ2-7; v_call: TRBV7-2; cdr3_nt: TGTGCCAGCAGGGTAGCGGGAGGCTCCTACGAGCAGTACTTC; cdr3_aa: CASRVAGGSYEQYF
clone_size: .; d_call: .; j_call: TRBJ1-1; v_call: TRBV6-5; cdr3_nt: TGTGCCAGCAGTGAAGCCCCCTACAGGGTTGCTTTCTTT; cdr3_aa: CASSEAPYRVAFF
clone_size: .; d_call: .; j_call: TRBJ2-1; v_call: TRBV7-9; cdr3_nt: TGTGCCAGCAGCTTAGGTACTGCTAACAATGAGCAGTTCTTC; cdr3_aa: CASSLGTANNEQFF
clone_size: .; d_call: TRBD2; j_call: TRBJ2-5; v_call: TRBV25-1; cdr3_nt: TGTGCCAGCAGCGAATGGGGACTAGCGGAAGAGACCCAGTACTTC; cdr3_aa: CASSEWGLAEETQYF
clone_size: .; d_call: .; j_call: TRBJ1-1; v_call: TRBV5-1; cdr3_nt: TGCGCCAGCAGCACCGGACAGATGAACACTGAAGCTTTCTTT; cdr3_aa: CASSTGQMNTEAFF
clone_size: once; d_call: .; j_call: TRBJ2-1; v_call: TRBV28; cdr3_nt: TGTGCCAGCAGTTTACGGCGGGATGAGTTCTTC; cdr3_aa: CASSLRRDEFF
clone_size: .; d_call: .; j_call: TRBJ1-1; v_call: TRBV21-1; cdr3_nt: TGTGCCAGCAGCAAAGGTGGCAGGGCGTGTGAAGCTTTCTTT; cdr3_aa: CASSKGGRACEAFF
clone_size: .; d_call: TRBD2; j_call: TRBJ2-1; v_call: TRBV9; cdr3_nt: TGTGCCAGCAGCGTGGGAGGGGTCAGTGAGCAGTTCTTC; cdr3_aa: CASSVGGVSEQFF
clone_size: .; d_call: TRBD2; j_call: TRBJ2-1; v_call: TRBV7-3; cdr3_nt: TGTGCCAGCAGCTCGGGACTAGGGGTGTACAATGAGCAGTTCTTC; cdr3_aa: CASSSGLGVYNEQFF
clone_size: .; d_call: .; j_call: TRBJ2-1; v_call: TRBV18; cdr3_nt: TGTGCCAGCTCATCCGACACGGACAATGAGCAGTTCTTC; cdr3_aa: CASSSDTDNEQFF
clone_size: few; d_call: .; j_call: TRBJ2-5; v_call: TRBV28; cdr3_nt: TGTGCCAGCAGTTTAAGCGTCGTCTACAGGGTACAAGAGACCCAGTACTTC; cdr3_aa: CASSLSVVYRVQETQYF
clone_size: few; d_call: .; j_call: TRBJ2-3; v_call: TRBV19; cdr3_nt: TGTGCCAGTAGTCCTGGGAGGACAGATACGCAGTATTTT; cdr3_aa: CASSPGRTDTQYF
clone_size: .; d_call: .; j_call: TRBJ2-2; v_call: TRBV27; cdr3_nt: TGTGCCAGCACCGGCGGGATTCAAGGGGCCGGGGAGCTGTTTTTT; cdr3_aa: CASTGGIQGAGELFF
clone_size: .; d_call: .; j_call: TRBJ1-1; v_call: TRBV28; cdr3_nt: TGTGCCAGCAGTCCCCGGGCGGGATTGAGGGCTGAAGCTTTCTTT; cdr3_aa: CASSPRAGLRAEAFF
clone_size: .; d_call: TRBD2; j_call: TRBJ2-1; v_call: TRBV11-2; cdr3_nt: TGTGCCAGCAGCCGACTCAAAAGCGGGATCTGTGAGCAGTTCTTC; cdr3_aa: CASSRLKSGICEQFF
clone_size: .; d_call: .; j_call: TRBJ2-2; v_call: TRBV28; cdr3_nt: TGTGCCAGCAGTCTTAACACCGGGGAGCTGTTTTTT; cdr3_aa: CASSLNTGELFF
clone_size: .; d_call: TRBD2; j_call: TRBJ2-7; v_call: TRBV5-1; cdr3_nt: TGCGCCAGCAGCTCAGGACTAGCGGGATCCTACGAGCAGTACTTC; cdr3_aa: CASSSGLAGSYEQYF
clone_size: .; d_call: .; j_call: TRBJ1-3; v_call: TRBV21-1; cdr3_nt: TGTGCCAGCCTCAGCGGGACAGGATCTGGAAACACCATATATTTT; cdr3_aa: CASLSGTGSGNTIYF
clone_size: .; d_call: .; j_call: TRBJ2-7; v_call: TRBV6-6; cdr3_nt: TGTGCCAGCAGTGAGCTCGGGGAGCAGTACTTC; cdr3_aa: CASSELGEQYF
clone_size: .; d_call: .; j_call: TRBJ2-7; v_call: TRBV6-1; cdr3_nt: TGTGCCAGCAGTGAAGGGAAATGGGCCCTCTACGAGCAGTACTTC; cdr3_aa: CASSEGKWALYEQYF
clone_size: .; d_call: .; j_call: TRBJ1-5; v_call: TRBV19; cdr3_nt: TGTGCCAGTAGTATCCTCGGTTCTCAGCCCCAGCATTTT; cdr3_aa: CASSILGSQPQHF
clone_size: .; d_call: .; j_call: TRBJ2-3; v_call: TRBV9; cdr3_nt: TGTGCCAGCAGCGTATCGTCTCTGATCGGGGATACGCAGTATTTT; cdr3_aa: CASSVSSLIGDTQYF
clone_size: few; d_call: TRBD1; j_call: TRBJ2-1; v_call: TRBV11-3; cdr3_nt: TGTGCCAGCAGCTCGGACAGGGGGCAAAACAATGAGCAGTTCTTC; cdr3_aa: CASSSDRGQNNEQFF